The next 29 T cell receptor beta chains were all read from a single sample in a study of shared clonotypes between healthy human individuals. The method was immunoSEQ multiplex PCR; TCRdb's version includes in-frame clones alone and lacks a portion of them. Among millions of clones listed, more than 80% were seen once. Sequences were obtained from naive CD4+ T cells sorted from blood. Specified subset: CD45RA+ positively selected. The source is a man between 18 and 35 years old in good health.

The rearrangement joins TRBV6-6 to TRBJ2-2; D is unresolved. In germline, CDR1 is MNHNY, CDR2 SVGAGI (reference sequence). Trimming took off 6 bases at V and 6 bases at J, with 8 bases between the two ends. The CDR3 has 12 amino acids. CDR3 nucleotides: TGTGCCAGCAGGTTCGATGCCGGGGAGCTGTTTTTT. It codes for CASRFDAGELFF.

The rearrangement uses TRBV11-2 and TRBJ2-5, with 10 bases that match TRBD1. Trimming removed 8 bases from V and 4 bases from J; junction bases left unmatched: 13. This CDR3 region has 16 residues. CDR1 is SGHAT and CDR2 is FQNNGV in the germline V gene. CDR3 sequence: CASRRPGQGKGETQYF. CDR3 DNA sequence: TGTGCCAGCCGCCGCCCGGGACAGGGGAAGGGAGAGACCCAGTACTTC.

The chain joins TRBV7-2 to TRBJ1-6, with a tentative D call TRBD1 (6 bases). With 1 base removed from V and 9 bases from J, the gap between germline ends came to 13 bases. Germline CDR1 and CDR2: SGHTA and FQGNSA. The CDR3 covers 15 residues. CDR3 protein: CASSLGGRGFSPLHF. As DNA, the CDR3 is TGTGCCAGCAGCTTAGGTGGCAGGGGATTTTCACCCCTCCACTTT.

The chain is built from TRBV28 and TRBJ2-2; 8 bases match TRBD2. The trim removed 7 bases at V and 7 bases at J, leaving 5 bases unmatched. The CDR3 loop spans 13 amino acids. Germline V gene lookup returns CDR1 MDHEN and CDR2 SYDVKM. The CDR3 region is CASTTGGYGELFF. The CDR3 DNA follows: TGTGCCAGCACTACGGGAGGGTACGGGGAGCTGTTTTTT.

V and J are TRBV6-6 and TRBJ1-6; TRBD1 matches 10 bases. Germline CDR1 and CDR2: MNHNY and SVGAGI (reference sequence). The CDR3 consists of 14 residues. J lost 7 bases, V lost 4 bases, and 1 base had no gene match. The CDR3 bases are TGTGCCAGCAGTTGGACAGGGGGGAATTCACCCCTCCACTTT. This encodes CASSWTGGNSPLHF.

V and J are TRBV25-1 and TRBJ1-4; TRBD1 might be the D (5 bases). V was pared by 4 bases and J by 8 bases, with 14 bases between. Germline V gene sequence: CDR1 MGHDK, CDR2 SYGVNS. The CDR3 runs to 14 residues. The CDR3 is CASSGLRGDEKLFF. The CDR3 DNA follows: TGTGCCAGCAGTGGGCTTCGGGGGGACGAAAAACTGTTTTTT.

This chain joins TRBV18 and TRBJ2-1; D assignment may be TRBD1 or TRBD2 (5 bases each). The germline V and J ends were trimmed by 6 bases and 7 bases, with 16 bases remaining between them. Per the germline V gene, CDR1 is KGHSH and CDR2 is LQKENI. The CDR3 loop spans 14 amino acids. The CDR3 DNA reads as TGTGCCAGCTCGAATCCGGGACGAGTAAATGAGCAGTTCTTC. It codes for CASSNPGRVNEQFF.

The V call is TRBV7-9, the J call TRBJ2-1; 9 bases line up with TRBD2. CDR1 SEHNR and CDR2 FQNEAQ come from the germline V gene (reference sequence). J lost 4 bases, V lost 6 bases, and 16 bases had no gene match. CDR3 length equals 18 residues. The CDR3 sequence is CASSSTGLVLAGYNEQFF. CDR3 sequence (DNA): TGTGCCAGCAGTTCCACGGGGCTTGTGCTAGCGGGATACAATGAGCAGTTCTTC.

V usage is TRBV19 and J usage is TRBJ1-5; the match to TRBD1 covers 7 bases. The germline V gene encodes CDR1 LNHDA and CDR2 SQIVND (reference sequence). The CDR3 runs to 16 residues. V lost 5 bases, J lost 1 base, and 8 bases stayed unmatched. The CDR3 spells CASSPQGLWSNQPQHF. The CDR3, as DNA: TGTGCCAGTAGTCCACAGGGGTTGTGGAGCAATCAGCCCCAGCATTTT.

The chain uses TRBV7-3 and TRBJ1-1; D is perhaps TRBD1 (5 bases). The germline V gene encodes CDR1 SGHTA and CDR2 FQGTGA. This CDR3 spans 13 amino acids. Trimming stripped 6 bases from V and 1 base from J, with 9 bases between. The CDR3 DNA is TGTGCCAGCAGGTATGACAGGAACACTGAAGCTTTCTTT. It encodes CASRYDRNTEAFF.

CDR3 loop: CASRPGSEAGELFF. In DNA form, the CDR3 reads TGCGCCAGCAGACCCGGGAGCGAGGCCGGGGAGCTGTTTTTT. The chain links TRBV5-1 to TRBJ2-2, with D tentatively TRBD2 (6 bases). Germline V gene lookup returns CDR1 SGHRS and CDR2 YFSETQ. The V gene lost 5 bases and the J gene lost 6 bases, with 14 bases spanning the gap. This CDR3 has 14 amino acids. Supplemented by reference TRBV5-1 and TRBJ2-2, the full variable domain reads KAGVTQTPRYLIKTRGQQVTLSCSPISGHRSVSWYQQTPGQGLQFLFEYFSETQRNKGNFPGRFSGRQFSNSRSEMNVSTLELGDSALYLCASRPGSEAGELFFGEGSRLTVL.

The chain joins TRBV10-3 to TRBJ2-6, with D perhaps matching TRBD2 (5 bases). The germline gives CDR1 ENHRY, CDR2 SYGVKD. V was pared by 4 bases and J by 4 bases, with 11 bases between. CDR3 length equals 15 residues. Written as DNA, the CDR3 is TGTGCCATCAGTGTATCCGGGAACGGGGCCAACGTCCTGACTTTC. Its protein product is CAISVSGNGANVLTF.

This chain links TRBV10-3 with TRBJ1-2; D gene ambiguous. Per germline, CDR1 ENHRY and CDR2 SYGVKD. The CDR3 is 11 amino acids. V dropped 4 bases and J dropped 8 bases, with 8 bases sitting between them. The CDR3 is CAISGLTGYTF. DNA for the CDR3: TGTGCCATCAGTGGGTTGACGGGCTACACCTTC.

The chain joins TRBV29-1 to TRBJ1-1; D is unclear. The V gene's germline CDR1 is SQVTM and CDR2 ANQGSEA. The CDR3 runs 13 residues. Trimming stripped 4 bases from V and 2 bases from J, with 11 bases between. The CDR3 nucleotides read TGCAGCGTTGTCCAGACGGTTAACACTGAAGCTTTCTTT. Protein product: CSVVQTVNTEAFF.

The V and J genes are TRBV19 and TRBJ2-1; 9 bases fit TRBD2. CDR3 size: 16 residues. The germline CDR1 and CDR2 sequences are LNHDA and SQIVND (reference sequence). The junction had 6 bases not matched to a gene; V was cut back by 2 bases and J by 4 bases. The CDR3 nucleotides read TGTGCCAGTAGTATAAGACTAGCGGACCCTTACAATGAGCAGTTCTTC. Translated, it gives CASSIRLADPYNEQFF.

For this clone: This same CDR3 is encoded by further DNA sequences in the sample. V and J are TRBV5-1 and TRBJ2-7; TRBD2 matches at 9 bases. The CDR3 sequence is 15 residues long. CDR1 is SGHRS, CDR2 YFSETQ, per germline. V was clipped by 2 bases and J by 0 bases; unmatched bases: 3. The CDR3 sequence: CASSFSGGSSYEQYF. DNA of the CDR3: TGCGCCAGCAGCTTCAGCGGGGGGAGCTCCTACGAGCAGTACTTC.

This clone occurred a few times. The sample contains more than one DNA sequence encoding this CDR3. This sequence joins TRBV6-1 and TRBJ1-2; TRBD1 might be the D (5 bases). The CDR3 runs to 13 residues. The germline CDR1 and CDR2 sequences are MNHNS and SASEGT. V was clipped by 1 base and J by 4 bases, with 7 bases between them. The CDR3 protein is CASSEGGLYGYTF. For the CDR3, the DNA is TGTGCCAGCAGTGAAGGGGGCCTCTATGGCTACACCTTC.

This sequence joins TRBV18 and TRBJ1-5; tentative D call: TRBD1 (6 bases). V lost 3 bases, J lost 1 base, and 16 bases lay in between. The CDR3 extends over 17 amino acids. Germline assignment: CDR1 KGHSH and CDR2 LQKENI. CDR3 in amino acids: CASSPSLPGQSNQPQHF. The CDR3 bases are TGTGCCAGCTCACCTTCCCTCCCGGGACAAAGCAATCAGCCCCAGCATTTT.

The genes are TRBV6-5 and TRBJ1-1, with D maybe TRBD1 (5 bases). Looked up from germline, CDR1 is MNHEY and CDR2 is SVGAGI. There are 13 residues in the CDR3. V gave up 6 bases and J gave up 6 bases, with 14 bases separating them. CDR3 in DNA: TGTGCCAGCAGGGGATCTCGGGGCCCTGAAGCTTTCTTT. It codes for CASRGSRGPEAFF.

The gene calls are TRBV30 and TRBJ2-2; TRBD1 matches at 7 bases. Germline loops: CDR1 GTSNPN, CDR2 SVGIG (reference sequence). This CDR3 has 13 amino acids. J was trimmed by 6 bases and V by 5 bases; bases with no gene match: 6. Here the CDR3 reads CAWARTGPGELFF. The DNA for the CDR3 is TGTGCCTGGGCAAGGACAGGCCCCGGGGAGCTGTTTTTT.

This clone was seen just once. V is TRBV14 and J is TRBJ1-5; the D gene is possibly TRBD1 (5 bases). V lost 4 bases to trimming and J lost 9 bases, with 28 bases between them. The CDR3 consists of 18 residues. Germline V gives CDR1 SGHDN, CDR2 FVKESK. CDR3 bases: TGTGCCAGCAGCCCAGGGAGGAACGGGCCTCATCATTTTCGGCCCCAGCATTTT. Translated: CASSPGRNGPHHFRPQHF.

The rearrangement uses TRBV5-1 and TRBJ2-5, with a possible D match to TRBD1 (5 bases). Between the trimmed V and J ends, which lost 0 bases and 2 bases, there was a span of 8 bases. CDR1 is SGHRS and CDR2 is YFSETQ in the germline V gene. This CDR3 is built from 14 residues. The CDR3 reads CASSLAREQETQYF. In nucleotides, the CDR3 is TGCGCCAGCAGCTTGGCCAGGGAACAAGAGACCCAGTACTTC.

V gene TRBV15 combines with J gene TRBJ1-2, with TRBD1 matching over 8 bases. The CDR3 contains 14 residues. Germline V gene sequence: CDR1 LNHNV, CDR2 YYDKDF (reference sequence). V shed 1 base and J 4 bases; nucleotides not matched to a gene: 2. The CDR3 spells CATSRGTGSYGYTF. The CDR3 DNA is TGTGCCACCAGCAGAGGGACAGGGTCCTATGGCTACACCTTC. Combining the CDR3 with reference TRBV15 and TRBJ1-2 gives the whole variable domain DAMVIQNPRYQVTQFGKPVTLSCSQTLNHNVMYWYQQKSSQAPKLLFHYYDKDFNNEADTPDNFQSRRPNTSFCFLDIRSPGLGDTAMYLCATSRGTGSYGYTFGSGTRLTVV.

The V and J genes are TRBV9 and TRBJ2-6; tentative D call: TRBD2 (5 bases). Germline CDR1 SGDLS, CDR2 YYNGEE. The CDR3 covers 16 residues. Trimming shortened V by 0 bases and J by 4 bases, and 11 bases separated the two germline ends. The CDR3 coding sequence is TGTGCCAGCAGCGTAGGGGTGGGAGTCGGGGCCAACGTCCTGACTTTC. This codes for CASSVGVGVGANVLTF. Full variable domain (remainder filled in from reference TRBV9 and TRBJ2-6): DSGVTQTPKHLITATGQRVTLRCSPRSGDLSVYWYQQSLDQGLQFLIQYYNGEERAKGNILERFSAQQFPDLHSELNLSSLELGDSALYFCASSVGVGVGANVLTFGAGSRLTVL.

This clone came up once. The chain recombines TRBV5-1 with TRBJ2-3; D is tentatively TRBD1 or TRBD2 (6 bases each). V was shortened by 0 bases and J by 10 bases, with 9 bases between the two germline ends. The CDR3 runs 12 residues. Germline V gene sequence: CDR1 SGHRS, CDR2 YFSETQ. The CDR3, as DNA: TGCGCCAGCAGCTTGGAGGGGGGAGCGCAGTATTTT. Protein product: CASSLEGGAQYF.

This sequence joins TRBV30 and TRBJ2-5, with D perhaps matching TRBD1 or TRBD2 (5 bases each). Germline V gene data show CDR1 as GTSNPN and CDR2 as SVGIG (reference sequence). The CDR3 is 15 amino acids. The V end was cut by 5 bases, the J end by 0 bases, with 16 bases between. In nucleotides, the CDR3 is TGTGCCTGGGGGCCCCGGGGCACCCACCAAGAGACCCAGTACTTC. Amino acid sequence: CAWGPRGTHQETQYF.

A note on this clone: Other DNA sequences of this sample code for an identical CDR3. The chain employs TRBV5-1 and TRBJ2-2; D gene unclear. The CDR3 loop spans 12 amino acids. Deletions cut 2 bases from V and 7 bases from J, with 6 bases between. Germline CDR1 and CDR2: SGHRS and YFSETQ. The CDR3 nucleotides are TGCGCCAGCAGCTTCCGCGGCGGGGAGCTGTTTTTT. It is translated as CASSFRGGELFF.

This chain connects TRBV13 to TRBJ1-2, with D possibly matching TRBD1 (6 bases). The CDR3 length is 13 residues. V gave up 3 bases and J gave up 4 bases, with 9 bases separating them. CDR1 is PRHDT and CDR2 is FYEKMQ in the germline V gene (reference sequence). The CDR3 region has the DNA TGTGCCAGCAGCTTGGCAGGGGTCTATGGCTACACCTTC. Translation gives CASSLAGVYGYTF.

This clone has only one observation. The gene calls are TRBV10-3 and TRBJ2-2; TRBD2 matches at 7 bases. The CDR3 has 16 amino acids. J gave up 0 bases and V 8 bases, and 9 bases lay outside the gene matches. CDR1 and CDR2 from the germline V gene are ENHRY and SYGVKD. CDR3 region: CAIREGGRANTGELFF. CDR3 in DNA: TGTGCCATCCGCGAGGGAGGGAGGGCGAACACCGGGGAGCTGTTTTTT.